Here is one T cell receptor beta chain with its context. Its target is unknown. The sample is drawn from a study of cytomegalovirus exposure and HLA in healthy donors. Study-level findings and limits: There were reportedly fewer N-insertions in an Asian-associated ancestry cluster than the approximately 600-donor mean, in a later analysis. Reportedly, TCR beta sequences accurately predicted HLA-A and HLA-B alleles in most subjects. A later analysis showed HLA-associated TCR beta chains outstripping equally common others in clonal expansion.

It was with 60 Vbeta and 13 Jbeta primers that the PCR ran. The protocol was immunoSEQ multiplex PCR, while the TCRdb copy is restricted to in-frame clones and leaves out a portion. The table includes about 140,000 clones, roughly four fifths detected once. CDR1 and CDR2 (germline): ENHRY, SYGVKD. V lost 0 bases and J lost 3, with 9 bases in between. This CDR3 has 14 residues. The J gene is TRBJ2-7, the V gene TRBV10-3; D call uncertain. The sequence derives from a woman aged 40 to 50 in good health and CMV-seronegative. Specimen: PBMCs. The CDR3 region is CAISESFTYYEQYF. CDR3 in DNA: TGTGCCATCAGTGAGTCGTTCACCTACTACGAGCAGTACTTC.